These T cell receptor beta chains were read from a single sample in a study of blood T cell repertoires in COVID-19. Data came from immunoSEQ multiplex PCR; TCRdb stores just in-frame clones and leaves some out. The repertoire holds a few hundred thousand clones, with 75% to 85% as singletons. Sequencing input: peripheral blood. The receptors shown here come from a woman between 25 and 40 years old with COVID-19, enrolled during active disease. Both conserved end residues are part of each CDR3. D genes are given only for firm matches.

v_call	j_call	d_call	cdr3_aa
TRBV9	TRBJ1-1	TRBD1	CASSVLDRAAFF
TRBV7-8	TRBJ1-2	TRBD1	CASSQGQVNYGYTF
TRBV7-9	TRBJ2-7	.	CASTQAIGGNEQYF
TRBV30	TRBJ2-2	TRBD1	CAWGTGGYTGELFF
TRBV30	TRBJ1-1	.	CAWRRGTEAFF
TRBV11-3	TRBJ2-1	.	CASSVGRGVSGEQFF
TRBV4-3	TRBJ2-5	TRBD2	CASSQGGLAGEGETQYF
TRBV15	TRBJ1-4	.	CATSRGQLNEKLFF
TRBV5-1	TRBJ2-6	TRBD1	CASSSTGVFGGANVLTF
TRBV5-1	TRBJ2-2	.	CASSLTGPNTGELFF
TRBV12-3/TRBV12-4	TRBJ1-2	.	CASSLGPNYGYTF
TRBV27	TRBJ1-1	.	CASGRTVNTEAFF
TRBV30	TRBJ2-5	.	CAWSGGVSETQYF
TRBV20-1	TRBJ1-1	.	CSGMGAFF
TRBV6-1	TRBJ1-2	TRBD1	CASSEGTGGYWSYGYTF
TRBV20-1	TRBJ1-5	TRBD1	CSASTGDNQPQHF
TRBV2	TRBJ2-4	.	CASSEGGDFTENIQYF
TRBV30	TRBJ2-2	TRBD2	CAGMTSGTTGELFF
TRBV3-1/TRBV3-2	TRBJ2-3	TRBD2	CASSQVLAGGLSGTDTQYF
TRBV7-8	TRBJ1-2	.	CASSLAGGDYGYTF
TRBV7-7	TRBJ2-1	TRBD2	CASSLGFGLAGDEQFF
TRBV24-1	TRBJ2-1	.	CATSDSGLPYNEQFF
TRBV12-3/TRBV12-4	TRBJ2-7	.	CASSLGLYEQYF
TRBV6-1	TRBJ2-3	.	CASSELAGQRTDTQYF
TRBV21-1	TRBJ1-1	.	CASSKPSTGFNTEAFF
TRBV21-1	TRBJ1-2	.	CASRAVNYGYTF